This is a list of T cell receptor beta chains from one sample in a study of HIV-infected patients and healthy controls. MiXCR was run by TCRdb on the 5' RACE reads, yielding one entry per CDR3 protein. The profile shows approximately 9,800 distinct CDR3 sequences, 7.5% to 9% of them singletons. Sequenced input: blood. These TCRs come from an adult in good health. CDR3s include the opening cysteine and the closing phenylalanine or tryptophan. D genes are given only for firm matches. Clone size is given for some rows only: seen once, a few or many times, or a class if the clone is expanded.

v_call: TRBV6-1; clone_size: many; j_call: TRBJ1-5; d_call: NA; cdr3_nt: TGTGCCAGCAGTGAAGGGACGACGGATAATCAGCCCCAGCATTTT; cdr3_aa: CASSEGTTDNQPQHF
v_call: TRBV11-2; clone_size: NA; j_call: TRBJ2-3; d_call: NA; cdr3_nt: TGTGCCAGCAGCTTAGGCCAGGAGGATACGCAGTATTTT; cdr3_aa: CASSLGQEDTQYF
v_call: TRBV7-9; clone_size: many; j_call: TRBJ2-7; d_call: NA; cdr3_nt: TGTGCCAGCAGCCCCTCCTACGAGCAGTACTTC; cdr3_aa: CASSPSYEQYF
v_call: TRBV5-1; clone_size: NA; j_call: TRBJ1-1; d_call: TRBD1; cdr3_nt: TGCACCAGCAGCCCCGGGACAGGGGGCCCACTTATGAACACTGAAGCTTTCTTT; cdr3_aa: CTSSPGTGGPLMNTEAFF
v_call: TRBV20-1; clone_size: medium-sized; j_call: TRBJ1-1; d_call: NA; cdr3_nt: TGCAGTGCTAGACGTTCAGGGAACACTGAAGCTTTCTTT; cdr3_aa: CSARRSGNTEAFF
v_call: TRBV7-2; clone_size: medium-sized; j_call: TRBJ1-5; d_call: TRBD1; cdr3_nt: TGTGCCAGCAGCCTGGGGACAGGGATACTCAATCAGCCCCAGCATTTT; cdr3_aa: CASSLGTGILNQPQHF
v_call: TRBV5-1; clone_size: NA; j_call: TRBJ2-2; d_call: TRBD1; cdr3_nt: TGCGCCAGCAGCTCCGGACAGGTTAGGGGGGAGCTGTTTTTT; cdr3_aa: CASSSGQVRGELFF
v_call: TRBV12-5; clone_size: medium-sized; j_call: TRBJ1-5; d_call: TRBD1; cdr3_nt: TGTGCTAGTGGTGGGGGACAGGGAAATCAGCCCCAGCATTTT; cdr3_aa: CASGGGQGNQPQHF
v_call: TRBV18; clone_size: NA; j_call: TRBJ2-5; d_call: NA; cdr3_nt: TGTGCCAGCTCTCTTGGCCCCGCGGGAGAGACCCAGTACTTC; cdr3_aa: CASSLGPAGETQYF
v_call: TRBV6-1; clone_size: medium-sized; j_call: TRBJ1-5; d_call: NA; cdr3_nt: TGTGCCAGCAGTGTTAATGAAAAGCCCCAGCATTTT; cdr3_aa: CASSVNEKPQHF
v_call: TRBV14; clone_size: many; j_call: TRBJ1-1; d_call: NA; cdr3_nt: TGTGCCAGCAGCCAAGCCGTCGTAAACACTGAAGCTTTCTTT; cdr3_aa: CASSQAVVNTEAFF
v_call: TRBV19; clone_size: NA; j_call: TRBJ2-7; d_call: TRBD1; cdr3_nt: TGTGCCAGTAGTATCGCCCAAGGACAGGGGGCCTACGAGCAGTACTTC; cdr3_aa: CASSIAQGQGAYEQYF
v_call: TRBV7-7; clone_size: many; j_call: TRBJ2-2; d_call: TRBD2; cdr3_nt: TGTGCCAGCAGCCCACTAGCGGGGGCGAACACCGGGGAGCTGTTTTTT; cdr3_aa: CASSPLAGANTGELFF
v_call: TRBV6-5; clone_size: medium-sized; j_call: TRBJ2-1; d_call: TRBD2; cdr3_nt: TGTGCCAGCAGTTACTCGCGCGGGGGGGCCGCTGAGCAGTTCTTC; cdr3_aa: CASSYSRGGAAEQFF
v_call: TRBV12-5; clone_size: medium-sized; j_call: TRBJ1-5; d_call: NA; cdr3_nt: TGTGCTAGTGCCCTAACAGGGCCCAATCAGCCCCAGCATTTT; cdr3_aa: CASALTGPNQPQHF
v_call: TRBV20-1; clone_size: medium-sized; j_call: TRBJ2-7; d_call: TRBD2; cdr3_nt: TGCAGTGCAGGACTAGCGGGGGTGGCCGAGCAGTACTTC; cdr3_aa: CSAGLAGVAEQYF
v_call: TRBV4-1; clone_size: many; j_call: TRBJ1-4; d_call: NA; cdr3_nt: TGCGCCAGCAGCCAAGATTATGGCAGAGGCCTGTTTTTT; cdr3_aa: CASSQDYGRGLFF
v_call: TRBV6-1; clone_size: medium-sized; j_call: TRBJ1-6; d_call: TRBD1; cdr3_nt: TGTGCCAGCAGTGAAGAGACAGGGAGTCGGTCACCCCTCCACTTT; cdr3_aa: CASSEETGSRSPLHF
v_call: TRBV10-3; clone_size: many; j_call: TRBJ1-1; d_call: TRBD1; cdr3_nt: TGTGCCATCATTCGACAGGGGGAAGCTTTCTTT; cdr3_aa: CAIIRQGEAFF
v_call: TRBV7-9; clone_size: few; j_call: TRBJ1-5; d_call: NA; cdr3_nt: TGTGCCAGCAGCTTAGGACCCCAGGGGATCAATCAGCCCCAGCATTTT; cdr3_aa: CASSLGPQGINQPQHF
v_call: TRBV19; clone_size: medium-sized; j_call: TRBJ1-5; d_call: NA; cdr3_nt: TGTGCCAGTAGTCAAAGGTTGGATCAGCCCCAGCATTTT; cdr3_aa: CASSQRLDQPQHF
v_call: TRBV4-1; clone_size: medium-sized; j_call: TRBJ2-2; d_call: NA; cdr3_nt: TGCGCCAGCAGCCAAGGATGGAACACCGGGGAGCTGTTTTTT; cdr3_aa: CASSQGWNTGELFF
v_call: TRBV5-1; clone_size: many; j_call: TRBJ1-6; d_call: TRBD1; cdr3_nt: TGCGCCAGCAGCTACGAACCGGGACAGGGAAGCTCACCCCTCCACTTT; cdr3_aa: CASSYEPGQGSSPLHF
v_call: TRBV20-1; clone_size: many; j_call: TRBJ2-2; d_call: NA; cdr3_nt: TGCAGTGCTCCGGGGGAAGGGGGATGGTCCGGGGAGCTGTTTTTT; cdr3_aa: CSAPGEGGWSGELFF
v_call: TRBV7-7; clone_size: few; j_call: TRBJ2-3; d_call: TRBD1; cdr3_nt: TGTGCCAGCAGCGCGACAGGGCGAGCAGATACGCAGTATTTT; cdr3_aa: CASSATGRADTQYF
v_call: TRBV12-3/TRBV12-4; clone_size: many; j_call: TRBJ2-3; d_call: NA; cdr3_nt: TGTGCCAGCAGCCAAGGAGACCCCACAGTCACAGATACGCAGTATTTT; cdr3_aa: CASSQGDPTVTDTQYF
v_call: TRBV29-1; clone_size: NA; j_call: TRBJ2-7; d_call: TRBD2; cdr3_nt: TGCAGCGTGGAGATTCGGGGGGTCTACGAGCAGTACTTC; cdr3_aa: CSVEIRGVYEQYF
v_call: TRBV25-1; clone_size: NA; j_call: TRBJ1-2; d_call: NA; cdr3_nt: TGTGCCAGCAGTGCCAGCAGGCCGGCGGCCTATGGCTACACCTTC; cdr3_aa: CASSASRPAAYGYTF
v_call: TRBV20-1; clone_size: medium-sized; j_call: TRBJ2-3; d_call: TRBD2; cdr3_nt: TGCAGTGCTATGAGGCCTGGACTAGCGGGGGTGCCAAAGGGCACAGATACGCAGTATTTT; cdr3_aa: CSAMRPGLAGVPKGTDTQYF
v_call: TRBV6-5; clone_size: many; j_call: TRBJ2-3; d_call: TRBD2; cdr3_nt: TGTGCCAGCAGTTACTCTACGGGGCTAGCGGGGGCTCTGGATACGCAGTATTTT; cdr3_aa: CASSYSTGLAGALDTQYF
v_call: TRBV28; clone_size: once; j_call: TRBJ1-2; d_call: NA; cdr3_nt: TGTGCCAGCAGTTCAGCGGGTGGCTACACCTTC; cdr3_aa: CASSSAGGYTF
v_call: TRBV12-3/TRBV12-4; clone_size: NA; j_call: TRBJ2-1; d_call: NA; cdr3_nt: TGTGCCAGCAGTTTAAGCGACAATGAGCAGTTCTTC; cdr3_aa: CASSLSDNEQFF
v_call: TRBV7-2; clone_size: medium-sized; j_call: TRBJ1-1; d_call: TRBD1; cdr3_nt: TGTGCCAGCAGCCTCTACTATTCGGGGACAGGGGTAGTGAACACTGAAGCTTTCTTT; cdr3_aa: CASSLYYSGTGVVNTEAFF
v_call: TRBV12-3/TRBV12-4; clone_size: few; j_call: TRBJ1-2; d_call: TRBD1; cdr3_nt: TGTGCCAGCAGTTTAGGAGGGGGCGGTGGCGGCTACACCTTC; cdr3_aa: CASSLGGGGGGYTF
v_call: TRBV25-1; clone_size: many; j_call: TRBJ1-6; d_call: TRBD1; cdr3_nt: TGTGCCAGCAGTGAATTAGGGGGCAATAATTCACCCCTCCACTTT; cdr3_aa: CASSELGGNNSPLHF
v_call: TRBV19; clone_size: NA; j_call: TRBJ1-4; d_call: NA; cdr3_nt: TGTGCCAGTAGTACCTCAAAGCCGAATGAAAAACTGTTTTTT; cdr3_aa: CASSTSKPNEKLFF
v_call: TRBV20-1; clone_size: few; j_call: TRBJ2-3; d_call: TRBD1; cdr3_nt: TGCAGTGCTAGAGTCCGGGACAGTGGCACAGATACGCAGTATTTT; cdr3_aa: CSARVRDSGTDTQYF
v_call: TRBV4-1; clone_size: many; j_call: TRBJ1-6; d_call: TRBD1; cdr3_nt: TGCGCCAGCAATCCAGGACAGGGGAATTCACCCCTCCACTTT; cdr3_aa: CASNPGQGNSPLHF
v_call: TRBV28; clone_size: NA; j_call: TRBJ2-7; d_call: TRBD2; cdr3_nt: TGTGCCAGCAGGCCCGCGGGACTAGTCGCCTACGAGCAGTACTTC; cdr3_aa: CASRPAGLVAYEQYF
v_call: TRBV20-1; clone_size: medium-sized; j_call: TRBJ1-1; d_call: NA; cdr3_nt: TGCAGTGCTAGGGAGGACATGAACACTGAAGCTTTCTTT; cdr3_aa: CSAREDMNTEAFF
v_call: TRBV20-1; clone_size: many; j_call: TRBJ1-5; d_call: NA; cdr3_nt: TGCAGTGCTAGACGGGGTGGGACAAATCAGCCCCAGCATTTT; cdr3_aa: CSARRGGTNQPQHF
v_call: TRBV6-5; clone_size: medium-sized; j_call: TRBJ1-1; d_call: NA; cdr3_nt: TGTGCCAGCAGAACGGGACTCCAGGGCACTGAAGCTTTCTTT; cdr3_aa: CASRTGLQGTEAFF
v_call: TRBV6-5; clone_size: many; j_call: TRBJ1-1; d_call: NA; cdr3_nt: TGTGCCAGCAGGTCAGACAGGAACACTGAAGCTTTCTTT; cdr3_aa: CASRSDRNTEAFF
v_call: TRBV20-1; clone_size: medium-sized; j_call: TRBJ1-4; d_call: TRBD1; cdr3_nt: TGCAGTGCTCAGGGGAGACAGGGACAGATTAATGAAAAACTGTTTTTT; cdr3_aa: CSAQGRQGQINEKLFF
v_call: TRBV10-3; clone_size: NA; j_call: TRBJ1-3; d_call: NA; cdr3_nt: TGTGCCATCGAGTCGTCCTCTGGAAACACCATATATTTT; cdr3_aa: CAIESSSGNTIYF
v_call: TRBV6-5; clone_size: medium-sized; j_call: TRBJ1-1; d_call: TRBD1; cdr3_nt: TGTGCCAGCCGCCTCGACAGGGGGACGAATGAAGCTTTCTTT; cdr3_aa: CASRLDRGTNEAFF
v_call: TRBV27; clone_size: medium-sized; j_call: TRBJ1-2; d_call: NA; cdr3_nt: TGTGCCTCGGGGGGCCAACTCCACTATGGCTACACCTTC; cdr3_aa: CASGGQLHYGYTF
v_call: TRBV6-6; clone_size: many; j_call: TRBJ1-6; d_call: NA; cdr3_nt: TGTGCCAGCACCCCGACGCTCTATAATTCACCCCTCCACTTT; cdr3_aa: CASTPTLYNSPLHF
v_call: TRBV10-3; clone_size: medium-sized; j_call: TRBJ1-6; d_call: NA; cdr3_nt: TGTGCCATCAGTGAGTTGGCAGGGGTTTCACCCCTCCACTTT; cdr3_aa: CAISELAGVSPLHF
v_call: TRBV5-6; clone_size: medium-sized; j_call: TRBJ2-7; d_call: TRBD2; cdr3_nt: TGTGCCAGCAGCCCTGGGACTAGCGGGGGGTACGAGCAGTACTTC; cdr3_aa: CASSPGTSGGYEQYF
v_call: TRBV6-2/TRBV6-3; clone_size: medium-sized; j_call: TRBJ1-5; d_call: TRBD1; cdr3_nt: TGTGCCAGCAGTTACCAGGGGGCGCATCAGCCCCAGCATTTT; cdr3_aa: CASSYQGAHQPQHF
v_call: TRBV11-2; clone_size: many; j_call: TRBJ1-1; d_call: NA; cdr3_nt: TGTGCCAGCAGCTTAGATCTGCATTCCGAAGCTTTCTTT; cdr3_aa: CASSLDLHSEAFF
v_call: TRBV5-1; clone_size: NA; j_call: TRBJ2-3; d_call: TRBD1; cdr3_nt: TGCGCCAGCAGCTTGGGGGGACAGGCATTTCCAGATACGCAGTATTTT; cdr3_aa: CASSLGGQAFPDTQYF
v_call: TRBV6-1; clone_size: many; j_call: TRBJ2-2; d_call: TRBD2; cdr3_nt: TGTGCCAGCAGTGAACCTAGCGGGCCCGCGAACACCGGGGAGCTGTTTTTT; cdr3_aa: CASSEPSGPANTGELFF
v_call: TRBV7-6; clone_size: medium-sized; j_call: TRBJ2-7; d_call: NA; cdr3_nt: TGTGCCAGCAGCCCCGGGGATCTCTACGAGCAGTACTTC; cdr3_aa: CASSPGDLYEQYF